Shown below are 12 T cell receptor beta chains from a single sample sequenced in a study of T cell repertoires in cytomegalovirus infection. TCRdb redid the calling of the reads with MiXCR, one entry per CDR3 protein. The sample carries fewer than 1,000,000 distinct CDR3 sequences, approximately 30% recorded once. Antigen specificity for these receptors is unknown. The input for sequencing was cultured CD8+ T cells from PBMCs, taken from culture after CMV antigen stimulation. These receptors were collected from a human donor in good health (CMV status not recorded). Some clones in this sample may be carry-over from other donors' samples.

This clonotype came up once. V and J are TRBV6-2 or TRBV6-3 and TRBJ2-7; D possibly matches TRBD1 or TRBD2 (5 bases each). The germline gives CDR1 MNHEY, CDR2 SVGEGT. V was clipped by 5 bases and J by 2 bases, with 16 bases between them. CDR3 length equals 15 residues. CDR3: CASSPYPGRTYEQYV. The CDR3 bases are TGTGCCAGCAGTCCCTATCCGGGACGTACCTACGAGCAGTACGTC.

This clonotype was seen only a few times. The chain links TRBV11-3 to TRBJ2-7; no firm D call. Per the germline V gene, CDR1 is SGHNT and CDR2 is YENEEA. This CDR3 region has 14 residues. Trimming left V 4 bases short and J 4 bases short, with 14 bases between. The CDR3 region is CASSSGRGSYEQYF. CDR3 bases: TGTGCCAGCAGCTCCGGTCGCGGTTCTTACGAGCAGTACTTC. The whole variable domain, remainder taken from reference TRBV11-3 and TRBJ2-7, is EAGVVQSPRYKIIEKKQPVAFWCNPISGHNTLYWYLQNLGQGPELLIRYENEEAVDDSQLPKDRFSAERLKGVDSTLKIQPAELGDSAVYLCASSSGRGSYEQYFGPGTRLTVT.

The chain combines TRBV9 with TRBJ2-1; D ambiguous. V lost 0 bases to trimming and J lost 4 bases, with 14 bases between them. The germline V gene encodes CDR1 SGDLS and CDR2 YYNGEE. The CDR3 runs 16 residues. CDR3 sequence reads: CASSVDPALGYNEQFF. CDR3 coding DNA: TGTGCCAGCAGCGTAGATCCTGCGTTAGGTTACAATGAGCAGTTCTTC.

This clonotype was counted ten times or more. The rearrangement joins TRBV7-2 to TRBJ1-1; unclear D gene. There are 16 residues in the CDR3. The germline V and J ends were trimmed by 5 bases and 2 bases, with 18 bases remaining between them. Germline lookup yields CDR1 SGHTA and CDR2 FQGNSA. The CDR3 region has the DNA TGTGCCAGCAGCAGCCCGAGCGGGAGTGTCAACACTGAAGCTTTCTTT. It codes for CASSSPSGSVNTEAFF.

As DNA, the CDR3 is TGTGCCAGCAGCTTCGGGTCGGGGGACGATACGCAGTATTTT. This encodes CASSFGSGDDTQYF. This rearrangement joins TRBV5-4 to TRBJ2-3, with D maybe TRBD2 (6 bases). Trimming shortened V by 2 bases and J by 6 bases, and 13 bases separated the two germline ends. CDR3 length: 14 amino acids. Germline V gene lookup returns CDR1 SGHNT and CDR2 YYREEE (reference sequence).

The chain couples TRBV7-6 to TRBJ2-5, with TRBD2 matching over 9 bases. Germline V gene lookup returns CDR1 SGHVS and CDR2 FNYEAQ. The CDR3 is 18 residues long. V lost 5 bases and J lost 2; bases outside the gene matches: 15. DNA for the CDR3: TGTGCCAGCAGCCCCCGGGCGGGCGGGGGGGGTGGACAAGAGACCCAGTACTTC. Protein product: CASSPRAGGGGGQETQYF.

The gene calls are TRBV7-9 and TRBJ2-7; D might be TRBD2 (8 bases). This CDR3 comprises 16 residues. Germline CDR1 and CDR2: SEHNR and FQNEAQ (reference sequence). The ends were cut back, 5 bases at V and 0 bases at J, with 17 bases in the middle. CDR3 coding DNA: TGTGCCAGCAGCCATAGCGGGACAGTGAGCTCCTACGAGCAGTACTTC. It specifies CASSHSGTVSSYEQYF.

This clonotype was counted between two and nine times. The chain is built from TRBV9 and TRBJ1-3; possibly TRBD1 for D (5 bases). Trimming took off 4 bases at V and 3 bases at J, with 14 bases between the two ends. The germline V gene has CDR1 SGDLS and CDR2 YYNGEE. This CDR3 is 15 amino acids long. The CDR3 DNA is TGTGCCAGCAGCCAAGACCAGGGTGGTGGAAACACCATATATTTT. Its protein product is CASSQDQGGGNTIYF.

Only a few counts were recorded for this clonotype. This chain connects TRBV27 to TRBJ2-3; TRBD2 matches at 7 bases. Germline assignment: CDR1 MNHEY and CDR2 SMNVEV (reference sequence). This CDR3 is built from 13 residues. Trimming removed 6 bases from V and 4 bases from J; junction bases left unmatched: 4. In DNA form, the CDR3 reads TGTGCCAGCAGGGGAGGGTGGTCAGATACGCAGTATTTT. It codes for CASRGGWSDTQYF.

The gene calls are TRBV9 and TRBJ2-1, with 8 positions matching TRBD1. The V gene's germline CDR1 is SGDLS and CDR2 YYNGEE. Trimming at V came to 4 bases and at J to 6 bases, leaving 15 bases not matched to a gene. The CDR3 is made up of 17 amino acids. The CDR3 region is CASSPTGQVELRNEQFF. The CDR3, as DNA: TGTGCCAGCAGCCCAACGGGACAGGTAGAACTACGCAATGAGCAGTTCTTC.

V usage is TRBV7-6 and J usage is TRBJ2-7; TRBD1 aligns across 7 bases. After removal of 7 bases from V and 2 bases from J, the junction contained 8 bases not matched to a gene. Germline CDR1 and CDR2: SGHVS and FNYEAQ. The CDR3 runs 14 residues. The CDR3 protein is CASTDRDAPYEQYF. Here the CDR3 DNA reads TGTGCCAGCACCGACAGGGACGCCCCCTACGAGCAGTACTTC.

This clonotype was counted a few times. The rearrangement joins TRBV4-3 to TRBJ1-2, with 7 positions matching TRBD1. This CDR3 contains 18 residues. The germline gives CDR1 LGHNA, CDR2 YSLEER. The V and J ends lost 6 bases and 3 bases, in that order; junction bases with no gene match: 19. The CDR3 sequence: CASRGVQLRATGDYGYTF. The CDR3 DNA follows: TGCGCCAGCAGGGGGGTCCAATTACGGGCCACAGGGGACTATGGCTACACCTTC.